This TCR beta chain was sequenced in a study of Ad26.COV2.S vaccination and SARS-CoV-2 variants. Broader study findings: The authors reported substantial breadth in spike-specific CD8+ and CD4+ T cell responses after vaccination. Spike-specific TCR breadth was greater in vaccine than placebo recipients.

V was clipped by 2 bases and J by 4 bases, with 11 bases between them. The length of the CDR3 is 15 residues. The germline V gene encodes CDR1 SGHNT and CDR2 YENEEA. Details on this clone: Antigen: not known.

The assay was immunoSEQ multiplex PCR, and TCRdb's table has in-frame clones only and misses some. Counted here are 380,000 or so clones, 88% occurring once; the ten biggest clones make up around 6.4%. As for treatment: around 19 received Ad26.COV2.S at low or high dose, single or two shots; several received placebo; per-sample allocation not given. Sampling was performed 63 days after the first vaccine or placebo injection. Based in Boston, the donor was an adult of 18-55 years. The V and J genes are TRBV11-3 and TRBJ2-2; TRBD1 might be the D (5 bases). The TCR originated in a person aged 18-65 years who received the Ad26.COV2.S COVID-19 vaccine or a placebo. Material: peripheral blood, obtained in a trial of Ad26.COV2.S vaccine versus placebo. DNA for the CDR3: TGTGCCAGCAGCTTACTGGGGCAAGGCACCGGGGAGCTGTTTTTT. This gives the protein CASSLLGQGTGELFF.